A selection of T cell receptor beta chains follows, all from one sample in a study of beta chain features in type 1 diabetes. Method: immunoSEQ multiplex PCR; TCRdb's copy keeps in-frame clones and lacks some. In the table there are about 410,000 clones, approximately 14% of which are singletons. Material for sequencing was naive CD4+ T cells from blood. These receptors all come from a man aged 30 to 39 in good health. The CDR3 runs from the conserved cysteine through the conserved F or W.

v_gene,j_gene,CDR3aa
TRBV30,TRBJ1-3,CAWSVRQGAGNTIYF
TRBV5-1,TRBJ2-1,CASSLALNEQFF
TRBV11-2,TRBJ2-5,CASSFHRSRETQYF
TRBV15,TRBJ1-6,CATSREQGGSPLHF
TRBV30,TRBJ2-4,CAWSKGTTLKNIQYF
TRBV9,TRBJ2-5,CASSLGTNQETQYF
TRBV7-8,TRBJ1-2,CASSSSGGNYGYTF
TRBV27,TRBJ1-5,CASSSRQGQRPQHF
TRBV23-1,TRBJ2-2,CASSPGWRRGELFF
TRBV19,TRBJ2-1,CASSSSGRIGNEQFF
TRBV7-2,TRBJ1-5,CASSLEGTGSRPQHF
TRBV11-3,TRBJ2-1,CASSLEGGVIYNEQFF
TRBV15,TRBJ2-1,CATSMLRDEQFF
TRBV5-4,TRBJ2-5,CASSYRGRETQYF
TRBV18,TRBJ2-2,CASSPLAQNLGELFF
TRBV2,TRBJ2-7,CASSERHEQYF
TRBV7-7,TRBJ2-2,CASSSSRDRVNTGELFF
TRBV2,TRBJ2-5,CASSVRTSGIWEETQYF
TRBV6-5,TRBJ1-4,CASSYSGTGDEKLFF
TRBV2,TRBJ1-6,CASSVIGSAFHF
TRBV6-5,TRBJ1-2,CATMDPGSYGYTF
TRBV29-1,TRBJ1-2,CSVDRGLEGYTF